These T cell receptor beta chains were read from a single sample in a study of cytomegalovirus exposure and HLA in healthy donors. Some clones are missing from TCRdb's copy, which holds only in-frame ones; the method was immunoSEQ multiplex PCR. This table holds about 120,000 clones, roughly 9% found once. Sequenced material: PBMCs. The receptors shown here come from a woman between 40 and 50 years old in good health and CMV-seropositive. CDR3s include the opening cysteine and the closing phenylalanine or tryptophan. Fields, in order: CDR3 protein, CDR3 DNA, D gene, V gene, J gene, clone size. The D gene is left open where the match is weak. Size values are once, few and many counts, or a class for expanded clones, and some rows have none.

CDR3aa: CASSVQETYNEQFF; CDR3nt: TGTGCCAGCAGTGTACAGGAAACTTACAATGAGCAGTTCTTC; d_gene: .; v_gene: TRBV6-5; j_gene: TRBJ2-1; abundance: .
CDR3aa: CASSWGGGSTEAFF; CDR3nt: TGTGCCAGCAGCTGGGGCGGGGGCTCCACTGAAGCTTTCTTT; d_gene: .; v_gene: TRBV7-6; j_gene: TRBJ1-1; abundance: few
CDR3aa: CASSPTGIVYGYTF; CDR3nt: TGTGCCAGCAGCCCGACAGGGATTGTGTATGGCTACACCTTC; d_gene: TRBD1; v_gene: TRBV7-8; j_gene: TRBJ1-2; abundance: few
CDR3aa: CASLGRDRGREKLFF; CDR3nt: TGTGCCAGCCTCGGACGGGACAGGGGGCGAGAAAAACTGTTTTTT; d_gene: TRBD1; v_gene: TRBV6-5; j_gene: TRBJ1-4; abundance: .
CDR3aa: CAWSGDREAEAFF; CDR3nt: TGTGCCTGGAGTGGGGACAGGGAGGCTGAAGCTTTCTTT; d_gene: TRBD1; v_gene: TRBV30; j_gene: TRBJ1-1; abundance: .
CDR3aa: CASSAQDRGNEQFF; CDR3nt: TGTGCCAGCAGCGCTCAAGACAGGGGCAATGAGCAGTTCTTC; d_gene: TRBD1; v_gene: TRBV9; j_gene: TRBJ2-1; abundance: few
CDR3aa: CAWSGTNYYGYTF; CDR3nt: TGTGCCTGGAGTGGGACAAATTACTATGGCTACACCTTC; d_gene: .; v_gene: TRBV30; j_gene: TRBJ1-2; abundance: .
CDR3aa: CASSQVLLGTEAFF; CDR3nt: TGCGCCAGCAGCCAAGTACTGCTAGGAACTGAAGCTTTCTTT; d_gene: .; v_gene: TRBV4-1; j_gene: TRBJ1-1; abundance: few
CDR3aa: CASSPQVVSGNTIYF; CDR3nt: TGTGCCAGCAGCCCACAGGTCGTTTCTGGAAACACCATATATTTT; d_gene: .; v_gene: TRBV7-9; j_gene: TRBJ1-3; abundance: few
CDR3aa: CASQRQGRNTEAFF; CDR3nt: TGTGCCAGCCAAAGACAGGGGCGGAACACTGAAGCTTTCTTT; d_gene: TRBD1; v_gene: TRBV14; j_gene: TRBJ1-1; abundance: .
CDR3aa: CASSFGGGSEQYF; CDR3nt: TGTGCCAGCAGCTTTGGCGGGGGGTCCGAGCAGTACTTC; d_gene: TRBD2; v_gene: TRBV7-9; j_gene: TRBJ2-7; abundance: few
CDR3aa: CATTGQGASGELFF; CDR3nt: TGCGCCACCACTGGACAGGGGGCATCCGGGGAGCTGTTTTTT; d_gene: TRBD1; v_gene: TRBV5-1; j_gene: TRBJ2-2; abundance: .
CDR3aa: CASSSTSGEPFTGELFF; CDR3nt: TGCGCCAGCAGTTCGACTAGCGGGGAGCCTTTCACCGGGGAGCTGTTTTTT; d_gene: TRBD2; v_gene: TRBV10-1; j_gene: TRBJ2-2; abundance: few
CDR3aa: CASSQGQSSGNTIYF; CDR3nt: TGTGCCAGCAGCCAGGGGCAAAGCTCTGGAAACACCATATATTTT; d_gene: .; v_gene: TRBV4-2; j_gene: TRBJ1-3; abundance: few
CDR3aa: CASSLGGGSTEAFF; CDR3nt: TGTGCCAGCAGTTTAGGGGGGGGAAGCACTGAAGCTTTCTTT; d_gene: .; v_gene: TRBV27; j_gene: TRBJ1-1; abundance: few
CDR3aa: CASSLGLAGGFRETQYF; CDR3nt: TGTGCCAGCAGCTTAGGACTAGCGGGGGGGTTCAGAGAGACCCAGTACTTC; d_gene: TRBD2; v_gene: TRBV7-2; j_gene: TRBJ2-5; abundance: few
CDR3aa: CASSLRLENTEAFF; CDR3nt: TGTGCCAGCAGCTTGAGACTTGAGAACACTGAAGCTTTCTTT; d_gene: .; v_gene: TRBV5-4; j_gene: TRBJ1-1; abundance: few
CDR3aa: CASSEEGGRGEQYF; CDR3nt: TGTGCCAGCAGTGAGGAGGGGGGGCGCGGTGAGCAGTACTTC; d_gene: .; v_gene: TRBV6-4; j_gene: TRBJ2-7; abundance: .
CDR3aa: CASSSREFSSTDTQYF; CDR3nt: TGTGCCAGCAGTTCTCGGGAGTTTTCTAGCACAGATACGCAGTATTTT; d_gene: .; v_gene: TRBV6-5; j_gene: TRBJ2-3; abundance: .
CDR3aa: CASSPSLRTGANYGYTF; CDR3nt: TGTGCCAGCAGTCCCTCGCTACGGACAGGGGCTAACTATGGCTACACCTTC; d_gene: TRBD1; v_gene: TRBV27; j_gene: TRBJ1-2; abundance: .
CDR3aa: CASSVKGGGLADTQYF; CDR3nt: TGTGCCAGCAGTGTTAAGGGGGGGGGCCTAGCAGATACGCAGTATTTT; d_gene: .; v_gene: TRBV6-1; j_gene: TRBJ2-3; abundance: .
CDR3aa: CASSAQAGPPLHF; CDR3nt: TGTGCCAGCAGTGCACAGGCTGGGCCACCCCTCCACTTT; d_gene: .; v_gene: TRBV2; j_gene: TRBJ1-6; abundance: .
CDR3aa: CASSLDRVSYEQYF; CDR3nt: TGTGCCAGCAGTCTGGACAGGGTCTCCTACGAGCAGTACTTC; d_gene: TRBD1; v_gene: TRBV27; j_gene: TRBJ2-7; abundance: many
CDR3aa: CASSQDEVAPYGYTF; CDR3nt: TGCGCCAGCAGCCAAGATGAGGTCGCACCCTATGGCTACACCTTC; d_gene: .; v_gene: TRBV4-1; j_gene: TRBJ1-2; abundance: few
CDR3aa: CASSFTPGHKEKLFF; CDR3nt: TGTGCCAGCAGTTTCACCCCGGGACACAAGGAAAAACTGTTTTTT; d_gene: .; v_gene: TRBV7-9; j_gene: TRBJ1-4; abundance: few
CDR3aa: CASSLVGAGELFF; CDR3nt: TGTGCCAGCAGCTTGGTAGGGGCCGGGGAGCTGTTTTTT; d_gene: .; v_gene: TRBV5-5; j_gene: TRBJ2-2; abundance: few
CDR3aa: CASSATGGAETQYF; CDR3nt: TGTGCCAGCAGCGCCACAGGGGGCGCGGAGACCCAGTACTTC; d_gene: TRBD1; v_gene: TRBV9; j_gene: TRBJ2-5; abundance: .
CDR3aa: CASSEGSRVQQPQHF; CDR3nt: TGTGCCAGCAGTGAAGGGTCCAGGGTCCAACAGCCCCAGCATTTT; d_gene: .; v_gene: TRBV6-1; j_gene: TRBJ1-5; abundance: .
CDR3aa: CASSPRDRPRNTEAFF; CDR3nt: TGTGCCAGCAGCCCCCGGGACAGGCCACGGAACACTGAAGCTTTCTTT; d_gene: TRBD1; v_gene: TRBV5-4; j_gene: TRBJ1-1; abundance: few
CDR3aa: CASSFYRGRNTEAFF; CDR3nt: TGTGCCAGCAGCTTCTACAGGGGCCGGAACACTGAAGCTTTCTTT; d_gene: TRBD1; v_gene: TRBV7-9; j_gene: TRBJ1-1; abundance: .
CDR3aa: CASSVGTSGGADTQYF; CDR3nt: TGTGCCAGCAGCGTCGGGACTAGCGGGGGCGCAGATACGCAGTATTTT; d_gene: TRBD2; v_gene: TRBV6-4; j_gene: TRBJ2-3; abundance: .
CDR3aa: CASGPPRDYTF; CDR3nt: TGTGCCAGCGGACCTCCGAGGGACTACACCTTC; d_gene: .; v_gene: TRBV7-8; j_gene: TRBJ1-2; abundance: few
CDR3aa: CASSLGQAQETQYF; CDR3nt: TGTGCCAGCAGCTTAGGACAGGCTCAAGAGACCCAGTACTTC; d_gene: .; v_gene: TRBV11-3; j_gene: TRBJ2-5; abundance: .
CDR3aa: CATGGTGGGGANVLTF; CDR3nt: TGTGCCACCGGAGGGACAGGGGGCGGTGGGGCCAACGTCCTGACTTTC; d_gene: TRBD1; v_gene: TRBV10-3; j_gene: TRBJ2-6; abundance: few
CDR3aa: CASSRGTGEGAGELFF; CDR3nt: TGCGCCAGCAGCCGCGGGACAGGGGAAGGGGCCGGGGAGCTGTTTTTT; d_gene: TRBD1; v_gene: TRBV5-1; j_gene: TRBJ2-2; abundance: .
CDR3aa: CSVRGLGSGTEAFF; CDR3nt: TGCAGCGTACGGGGACTCGGGTCCGGCACTGAAGCTTTCTTT; d_gene: .; v_gene: TRBV29-1; j_gene: TRBJ1-1; abundance: few
CDR3aa: CASSLSGVYGYTF; CDR3nt: TGTGCCAGCAGTTTGTCAGGGGTTTATGGCTACACCTTC; d_gene: .; v_gene: TRBV27; j_gene: TRBJ1-2; abundance: few
CDR3aa: CASSVVEGRTEAFF; CDR3nt: TGTGCCAGCAGCGTGGTGGAGGGGAGGACTGAAGCTTTCTTT; d_gene: .; v_gene: TRBV9; j_gene: TRBJ1-1; abundance: few
CDR3aa: CASSLQGRGFKGAYGYGYTF; CDR3nt: TGTGCCAGCAGCTTACAGGGCAGGGGCTTCAAAGGGGCCTACGGCTATGGCTACACCTTC; d_gene: .; v_gene: TRBV7-6; j_gene: TRBJ1-2; abundance: few
CDR3aa: CASSYETPRANQPQHF; CDR3nt: TGTGCCAGCAGTTACGAGACACCGCGGGCGAATCAGCCCCAGCATTTT; d_gene: .; v_gene: TRBV6-6; j_gene: TRBJ1-5; abundance: many
CDR3aa: CASSVVGGVTTGELFF; CDR3nt: TGTGCCAGCAGCGTAGTGGGAGGGGTTACCACCGGGGAGCTGTTTTTT; d_gene: TRBD2; v_gene: TRBV9; j_gene: TRBJ2-2; abundance: .
CDR3aa: CASSSAPTGSYEQYF; CDR3nt: TGCGCCAGCAGCTCCGCTCCGACAGGCTCCTACGAGCAGTACTTC; d_gene: .; v_gene: TRBV5-1; j_gene: TRBJ2-7; abundance: few
CDR3aa: CASSLNLRDRGPSTNEKLFF; CDR3nt: TGTGCCAGCAGCCTCAACCTCCGGGACAGGGGGCCGTCAACTAATGAAAAACTGTTTTTT; d_gene: TRBD1; v_gene: TRBV14; j_gene: TRBJ1-4; abundance: few
CDR3aa: CASSLGAANTEAFF; CDR3nt: TGTGCCAGCAGCTTAGGGGCCGCGAACACTGAAGCTTTCTTT; d_gene: .; v_gene: TRBV7-9; j_gene: TRBJ1-1; abundance: .
CDR3aa: CSVEGTGAYEQYF; CDR3nt: TGCAGCGTTGAAGGGACAGGGGCCTACGAGCAGTACTTC; d_gene: TRBD1; v_gene: TRBV29-1; j_gene: TRBJ2-7; abundance: .